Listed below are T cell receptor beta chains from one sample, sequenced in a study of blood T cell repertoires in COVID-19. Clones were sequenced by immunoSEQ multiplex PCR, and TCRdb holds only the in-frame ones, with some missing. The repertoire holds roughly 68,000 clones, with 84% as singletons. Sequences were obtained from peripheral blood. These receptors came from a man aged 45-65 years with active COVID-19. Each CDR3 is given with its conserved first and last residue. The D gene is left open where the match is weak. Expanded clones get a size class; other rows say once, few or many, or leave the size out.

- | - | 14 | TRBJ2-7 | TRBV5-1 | CASSSQGAGHEQYF | TGCGCCAGCAGCTCGCAAGGAGCGGGCCACGAGCAGTACTTC
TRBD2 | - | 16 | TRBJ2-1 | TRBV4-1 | CASSQFGIAGHNEQFF | TGCGCCAGCAGCCAATTCGGTATAGCGGGACACAATGAGCAGTTCTTC
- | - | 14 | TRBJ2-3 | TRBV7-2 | CASSVGGSSNTQYF | TGTGCCAGCAGCGTTGGGGGCTCTTCGAATACGCAGTATTTT
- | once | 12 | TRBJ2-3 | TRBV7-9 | CARQDLADTQYF | TGTGCCCGACAGGACCTAGCAGATACGCAGTATTTT
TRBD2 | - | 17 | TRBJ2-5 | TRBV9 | CASSMGLAGELEETQYF | TGTGCCAGCAGCATGGGACTAGCGGGAGAATTGGAAGAGACCCAGTACTTC
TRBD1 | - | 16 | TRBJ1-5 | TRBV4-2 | CASSQDKTGANQPQHF | TGTGCCAGCAGCCAAGATAAAACAGGGGCCAATCAGCCCCAGCATTTT
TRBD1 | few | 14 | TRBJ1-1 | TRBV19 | CASSAGQGWTEAFF | TGTGCCAGTAGCGCAGGACAGGGTTGGACTGAAGCTTTCTTT
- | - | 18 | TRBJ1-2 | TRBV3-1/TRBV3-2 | CASSQDDVIQGTYYGYTF | TGTGCCAGCAGCCAAGATGATGTCATCCAGGGCACGTACTATGGCTACACCTTC
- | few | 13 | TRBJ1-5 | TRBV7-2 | CASSLTQGQPQHF | TGTGCCAGCAGCTTAACGCAGGGACAGCCCCAGCATTTT
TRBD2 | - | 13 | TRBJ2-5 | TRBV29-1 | CSVEGLAGETQYF | TGCAGCGTTGAGGGACTAGCAGGAGAGACCCAGTACTTC
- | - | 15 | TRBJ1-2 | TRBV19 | CASSLPDSSYYGYTF | TGTGCCAGTAGTCTGCCGGACAGTTCCTACTATGGCTACACCTTC
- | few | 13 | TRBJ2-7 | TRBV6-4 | CASSGSDHYEQYF | TGTGCCAGCAGTGGAAGCGACCACTACGAGCAGTACTTC
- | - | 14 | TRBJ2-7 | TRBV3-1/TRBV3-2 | CASSQDRVVGEQYF | TGTGCCAGCAGCCAAGATCGGGTAGTTGGGGAGCAGTACTTC
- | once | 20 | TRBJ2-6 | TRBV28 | CASSFSPLEDRTSGANVLTF | TGTGCCAGCAGTTTCTCTCCCTTAGAAGACAGGACCTCTGGGGCCAACGTCCTGACTTTC
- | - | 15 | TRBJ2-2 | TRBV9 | CASSVEGWFPGELFF | TGTGCCAGCAGCGTCGAGGGCTGGTTCCCCGGGGAGCTGTTTTTT
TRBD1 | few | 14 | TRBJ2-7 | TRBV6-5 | CASRWTGSSYEQYF | TGTGCCAGCAGGTGGACAGGGAGCTCCTACGAGCAGTACTTC
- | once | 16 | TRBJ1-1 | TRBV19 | CASSMRPGRGNTEAFF | TGTGCCAGTAGTATGCGGCCAGGGAGGGGGAACACTGAAGCTTTCTTT
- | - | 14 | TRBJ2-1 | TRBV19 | CATSDSNSYNEQFF | TGTGCCACCTCGGACAGCAACTCCTACAATGAGCAGTTCTTC
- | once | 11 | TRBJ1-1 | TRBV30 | CAWSWRVEAFF | TGTGCCTGGAGCTGGCGGGTTGAAGCTTTCTTT
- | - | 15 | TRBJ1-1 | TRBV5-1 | CASSPAPDIYTEAFF | TGCGCCAGCAGCCCTGCCCCTGACATTTACACTGAAGCTTTCTTT
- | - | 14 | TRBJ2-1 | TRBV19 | CASTSGLVSSEQFF | -
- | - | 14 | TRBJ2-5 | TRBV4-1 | CASSQVGGGETQYF | TGCGCCAGCAGCCAAGTGGGAGGCGGGGAGACCCAGTACTTC
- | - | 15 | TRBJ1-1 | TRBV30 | CAWSQIYGGRTEAFF | TGTGCCTGGAGTCAGATATATGGGGGGAGGACTGAAGCTTTCTTT
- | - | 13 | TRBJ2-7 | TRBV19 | CASSLEAGYEQYF | TGTGCCAGTAGTCTCGAAGCCGGTTACGAGCAGTACTTC
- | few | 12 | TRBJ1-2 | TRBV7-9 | CASSLGASGYTF | TGTGCCAGCAGCTTAGGGGCGAGCGGCTACACCTTC
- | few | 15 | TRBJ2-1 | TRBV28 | CASSLGLMGLNEQFF | TGTGCCAGCAGTCTTGGTCTCATGGGGCTCAATGAGCAGTTCTTC
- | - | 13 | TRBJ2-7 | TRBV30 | CAWSVRTRTEQYF | TGTGCCTGGAGTGTGCGTACTCGGACAGAGCAGTACTTC
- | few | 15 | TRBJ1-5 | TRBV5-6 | CASSSRQLANQPQHF | TGTGCCAGCAGCTCTCGACAGCTTGCCAATCAGCCCCAGCATTTT
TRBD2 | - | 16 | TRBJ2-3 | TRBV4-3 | CASSQSVAGGRDTQYF | TGCGCCAGCAGCCAAAGTGTAGCGGGGGGGCGGGATACGCAGTATTTT
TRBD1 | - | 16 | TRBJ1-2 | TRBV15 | CATSRIDRDRAYGYTF | TGTGCCACCAGCAGAATAGATCGGGACAGGGCCTATGGCTACACCTTC
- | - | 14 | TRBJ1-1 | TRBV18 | CASSPVSVNTEAFF | TGTGCCAGCTCACCAGTTTCGGTGAACACTGAAGCTTTCTTT
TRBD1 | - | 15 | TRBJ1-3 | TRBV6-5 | CASGTGAFSGNTIYF | TGTGCCAGCGGGACAGGGGCGTTCTCTGGAAACACCATATATTTT
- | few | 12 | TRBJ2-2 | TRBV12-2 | CASRLVSGELFF | TGTGCAAGTCGCTTAGTCTCCGGGGAGCTGTTTTTT
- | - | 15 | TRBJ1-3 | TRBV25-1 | CASSRQQGAGNTIYF | TGTGCCAGCAGCCGACAACAGGGTGCTGGAAACACCATATATTTT
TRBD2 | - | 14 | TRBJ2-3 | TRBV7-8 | CASSFGGRRDTQYF | TGTGCCAGCAGCTTTGGCGGGAGGAGAGATACGCAGTATTTT
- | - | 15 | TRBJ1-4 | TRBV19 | CASSPDRVSVGKLFF | TGTGCCAGTAGCCCCGACCGGGTCTCAGTGGGAAAACTGTTTTTT
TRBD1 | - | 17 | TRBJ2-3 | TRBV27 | CASSEKQGRTSTDTQYF | TGTGCCAGCAGCGAAAAACAGGGGAGAACTAGCACAGATACGCAGTATTTT
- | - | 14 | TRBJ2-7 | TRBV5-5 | CASSFGGLPYEQYF | TGTGCCAGCAGCTTCGGGGGGCTTCCCTACGAGCAGTACTTC
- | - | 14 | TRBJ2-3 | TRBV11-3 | CASSLDPDTDTQYF | TGTGCCAGCAGCTTAGATCCAGACACAGATACGCAGTATTTT